This T cell receptor (beta chain) was documented in a study of blood T cell repertoires in COVID-19. Study as a whole: Both acute and convalescent COVID-19 samples were obtained from the United States, Italy and Spain.

Clinical histories supplied by participants themselves formed the basis of cohort assignment. Here immunoSEQ multiplex PCR was the method, and the copy in TCRdb shows in-frame clones only, minus some. The data show roughly 220,000 clones, approximately 83% seen once. The receptor comes from a woman in her thirties or forties with acute COVID-19. Sequencing was done on a sample of PBMCs or T cells enriched from blood (not recorded which).

CDR3 sequence: CASSHSSPNSPLHF. DNA for the CDR3: TGCGCCAGCAGCCACTCGTCCCCTAATTCACCCCTCCACTTT. The genes are TRBV5-1 and TRBJ1-6; no clear D gene. V lost 4 bases and J lost 6, with 11 bases in between. CDR1 SGHRS and CDR2 YFSETQ come from the germline V gene. This CDR3 comprises 14 residues.